This paragraph reports one TCR beta chain. These data belong to a study of blood T cell repertoires in COVID-19. Study background: Sites in the United States, Italy and Spain provided acute and convalescent COVID-19 samples. T cells, B-cell-depleted T cells, or PBMCs provided the cDNA or gDNA that served as material.

The ends lost 2 bases at V and 2 bases at J; junction bases unmatched: 3. This CDR3 is 15 amino acids long. Germline CDR1 reads SGHRS; CDR2 reads YFSETQ. TCRdb's copy holds only in-frame clones and misses some; the assay was immunoSEQ multiplex PCR. The sample consists of about 220,000 clones, 80% to 85% of them appearing once. The clonotype was recovered from a man aged 30-40 years with active or convalescent COVID-19. The chain combines TRBV5-1 with TRBJ2-3; 9 bases align to TRBD2. The sample comprised peripheral blood. The CDR3 loop reads CASSFSGSSTDTQYF. CDR3 DNA: TGCGCCAGCAGCTTTAGCGGGAGCTCCACAGATACGCAGTATTTT.